The 15 T cell receptor beta chains listed next were all sequenced from one sample in a study of blood T cell repertoires in COVID-19. Profiled with immunoSEQ multiplex PCR; TCRdb holds only in-frame clones, not every one. The data contain about 360,000 clones, around 84% of them singletons. The sample was peripheral blood. The receptors here all came from a human donor in a cohort sampled during active COVID-19.

The rearrangement joins TRBV19 to TRBJ2-7; D may be TRBD1 (7 bases). Germline V gene sequence: CDR1 LNHDA, CDR2 SQIVND (reference sequence). The CDR3 covers 17 residues. With 4 bases removed from V and 3 bases from J, the gap between germline ends came to 22 bases. Here the CDR3 reads CASSRSVGGQMVYEQYF. The CDR3 DNA reads TGTGCCAGTAGTAGGTCGGTGGGGGGACAGATGGTCTACGAGCAGTACTTC.

The chain is built from TRBV5-8 and TRBJ1-1, with D unclear. Per the germline V gene, CDR1 is SGHTS and CDR2 is YDEGEE. V was cut by 0 bases and J by 1 base, with 13 bases left in between. The length of the CDR3 is 16 residues. The CDR3 loop is CASSLGVGRGNTEAFF. CDR3 in DNA: TGTGCCAGCAGCTTGGGTGTGGGGAGAGGGAACACTGAAGCTTTCTTT.

The rearrangement uses TRBV30 and TRBJ1-2; no definite D call. CDR3 length equals 15 residues. Trimming took off 2 bases at V and 4 bases at J, with 17 bases between the two ends. CDR1 and CDR2 from the germline V gene are GTSNPN and SVGIG (reference sequence). In DNA, the CDR3 is TGTGCCTGGAGTCCCCTCGCGGCTACCCCCTATGGCTACACCTTC. Translated: CAWSPLAATPYGYTF.

CDR3 sequence reads: CASSYASGRGYEQYF. CDR3 bases: TGTGCCAGCAGTTATGCCAGCGGGAGAGGCTACGAGCAGTACTTC. The rearrangement joins TRBV6-5 to TRBJ2-7; TRBD2 matches 8 bases. V lost 3 bases, J lost 3 bases, and 7 bases stayed unmatched. The CDR3 extends over 15 amino acids. Germline V gene lookup returns CDR1 MNHEY and CDR2 SVGAGI.

This chain uses TRBV19 with TRBJ2-4, with 9 bases lining up with TRBD1. The CDR3 spans 16 residues. The V segment lost 5 bases and the J segment 1 base; nucleotides outside the gene matches: 6. CDR1 and CDR2 from the germline V gene are LNHDA and SQIVND (reference sequence). CDR3 sequence: CASSQRTGVAKNIQYF. CDR3 bases: TGTGCCAGTAGTCAAAGGACAGGGGTGGCCAAAAACATTCAGTACTTC.

V is TRBV21-1 and J is TRBJ2-7; TRBD1 is taken as the D call from the table, unchecked against the DNA. TRBV21-1 is annotated as a pseudogene. The CDR3 runs 14 residues. The CDR3 spells CASSTGQGAKEQYF. The CDR3 bases are TGTGCCAGCAGCACCGGACAGGGGGCGAAAGAGCAGTACTTC.

The chain combines TRBV2 with TRBJ1-1; a possible D gene is TRBD1 (6 bases). Germline V gene sequence: CDR1 SNHLY, CDR2 FYNNEI. Trimming removed 2 bases from V and 5 bases from J, with 15 bases in between. This CDR3 spans 15 amino acids. The CDR3 spells CASSESGHWKTEAFF. In DNA, the CDR3 is TGTGCCAGCAGTGAATCGGGACATTGGAAAACTGAAGCTTTCTTT. Combining the CDR3 with reference TRBV2 and TRBJ1-1 gives the whole variable domain EPEVTQTPSHQVTQMGQEVILRCVPISNHLYFYWYRQILGQKVEFLVSFYNNEISEKSEIFDDQFSVERPDGSNFTLKIRSTKLEDSAMYFCASSESGHWKTEAFFGQGTRLTVV.

V gene TRBV7-6 combines with J gene TRBJ1-1; perhaps TRBD1 as D (6 bases). The length of the CDR3 is 15 residues. The ends were cut back, 5 bases at V and 2 bases at J, with 15 bases in the middle. Germline V lookup: CDR1 SGHVS, CDR2 FNYEAQ. CDR3 protein: CASSLLAGANTEAFF. CDR3 coding DNA: TGTGCCAGCAGCCTTCTGGCAGGGGCCAACACTGAAGCTTTCTTT.

The chain links TRBV5-1 to TRBJ2-2, with 10 positions matching TRBD2. Germline CDR1 reads SGHRS; CDR2 reads YFSETQ. The V segment lost 3 bases and the J segment 5 bases; nucleotides outside the gene matches: 7. CDR3 length equals 16 residues. The CDR3 sequence is CASSSGGTSETGELFF. The CDR3 DNA follows: TGCGCCAGCAGCTCGGGAGGGACTAGCGAGACCGGGGAGCTGTTTTTT.

This clone came up a few times. This specimen includes other DNA sequences encoding the same CDR3. This sequence joins TRBV12-3 or TRBV12-4 and TRBJ2-3, with 11 positions matching TRBD2. This CDR3 comprises 13 residues. The V and J ends lost 5 bases and 6 bases, in that order; junction bases with no gene match: 1. The CDR3 DNA reads as TGTGCCAGCAGTAGACTAGCGGGGGATACGCAGTATTTT. It specifies CASSRLAGDTQYF.

J is TRBJ2-5 and V is TRBV30; the match to TRBD2 covers 8 bases. Per germline, CDR1 GTSNPN and CDR2 SVGIG (reference sequence). Trimming cost V 1 base and J 0 bases; bases outside gene matches: 4. The CDR3 covers 15 residues. CDR3: CAWSELAGYQETQYF. Written as DNA, the CDR3 is TGTGCCTGGAGTGAGCTAGCGGGTTACCAAGAGACCCAGTACTTC.

The chain joins TRBV18 to TRBJ2-7; D is uncertain. Trimming removed 6 bases at V and 4 bases at J, with 4 bases between. Germline V gives CDR1 KGHSH, CDR2 LQKENI. The CDR3 totals 10 residues. The CDR3 DNA reads TGTGCCAGCTCCGGGTACGAGCAGTACTTC. Encoded protein: CASSGYEQYF.

The V call is TRBV24-1, the J call TRBJ2-3; D ambiguous. V lost 6 bases, J lost 3 bases, and 15 bases lay in between. CDR1 and CDR2 (germline): KGHDR, SFDVKD. There are 15 residues in the CDR3. The CDR3 nucleotides are TGTGCCACCAGTCCACGAGGCATCCAGACAGATACGCAGTATTTT. Protein product: CATSPRGIQTDTQYF.

The V and J genes are TRBV29-1 and TRBJ2-7; 12 nucleotides match TRBD1. Trimming removed 7 bases from V and 6 bases from J; junction bases left unmatched: 4. Germline V gene lookup returns CDR1 SQVTM and CDR2 ANQGSEA. The CDR3 is 12 amino acids. CDR3 sequence (DNA): TGCAGCGCAGGGACAGGGGGCTCCGAGCAGTACTTC. Translated: CSAGTGGSEQYF.

The count of this clone is one. At the DNA level, this CDR3 is encoded by other sequences in the same sample as well. The chain carries TRBV6-5 and TRBJ1-5, with TRBD1 as a possible D gene (5 bases). Germline V lookup: CDR1 MNHEY, CDR2 SVGAGI. Trimming took 7 bases from V and 9 from J, leaving 19 bases between them. This CDR3 region has 14 residues. CDR3 DNA sequence: TGTGCCAGCATTCGGGACGGCGGGGATTCGCCCCAGCATTTT. Translation gives CASIRDGGDSPQHF.